The 20 T cell receptor beta chains presented below share a single source sample, sequenced in a study of technical replicates of blood from four donors. Clones were read by immunoSEQ multiplex PCR, and TCRdb kept only the in-frame ones, dropping some. The data show roughly 87,000 clones, with 85% to 95% seen just once and 0.2% to 0.3% held by the top ten. The sample comprised T cells isolated from PBMCs. The receptor set was obtained from a human donor in good health.

The genes are TRBV25-1 and TRBJ2-1; D is unresolved. CDR1 is MGHDK, CDR2 SYGVNS, per germline. The ends were cut back, 4 bases at V and 3 bases at J, with 4 bases in the middle. This CDR3 comprises 12 residues. CDR3 nucleotide sequence: TGTGCCAGCAGTGCCAGCTACAATGAGCAGTTCTTC. Its protein is CASSASYNEQFF.

The chain has TRBV28 and TRBJ1-1, with D unclear. The germline CDR1 and CDR2 sequences are MDHEN and SYDVKM. CDR3 length equals 12 residues. V lost 5 bases to trimming and J lost 1 base, with 5 bases between them. The CDR3, as DNA: TGTGCCAGCAGTCTCCCGAACACTGAAGCTTTCTTT. It encodes CASSLPNTEAFF. Full variable domain (missing parts from reference TRBV28 and TRBJ1-1): DVKVTQSSRYLVKRTGEKVFLECVQDMDHENMFWYRQDPGLGLRLIYFSYDVKMKEKGDIPEGYSVSREKKERFSLILESASTNQTSMYLCASSLPNTEAFFGQGTRLTVV.

The chain joins TRBV9 to TRBJ2-7; tentative D call: TRBD2 (5 bases). The germline gives CDR1 SGDLS, CDR2 YYNGEE. The CDR3 has 14 amino acids. V was shortened by 0 bases and J by 2 bases, with 9 bases between the two germline ends. CDR3 residues: CASSVGETTYEQYF. The CDR3 DNA reads as TGTGCCAGCAGCGTAGGGGAGACCACCTACGAGCAGTACTTC. Drawing the rest from reference TRBV9 and TRBJ2-7, the complete variable domain is DSGVTQTPKHLITATGQRVTLRCSPRSGDLSVYWYQQSLDQGLQFLIQYYNGEERAKGNILERFSAQQFPDLHSELNLSSLELGDSALYFCASSVGETTYEQYFGPGTRLTVT.

The chain employs TRBV5-8 and TRBJ1-5, with 7 nucleotides matching TRBD1. The V segment lost 4 bases and the J segment 0 bases; nucleotides outside the gene matches: 10. Germline CDR1 is SGHTS and CDR2 is YDEGEE. The CDR3 is 17 residues long. CDR3 region: CASSLGIRDSSNQPQHF. CDR3 bases: TGTGCCAGCAGCCTAGGGATCAGGGACAGTAGCAATCAGCCCCAGCATTTT.

The CDR3 here is CASSSTGTETRETQYF. Written as DNA, the CDR3 is TGTGCCAGCAGCTCGACCGGGACAGAGACGCGGGAGACCCAGTACTTC. The chain links TRBV7-9 to TRBJ2-5; 7 nucleotides line up with TRBD1. V shed 4 bases and J 5 bases; nucleotides not matched to a gene: 13. The CDR3 contains 16 residues. Per germline, CDR1 SEHNR and CDR2 FQNEAQ (reference sequence).

The chain carries TRBV9 and TRBJ1-2; D gene uncertain. This CDR3 comprises 8 residues. Germline CDR1 and CDR2: SGDLS and YYNGEE. CDR3 sequence reads: CANHGYTF. Written as DNA, the CDR3 is TGTGCTAATCATGGCTACACCTTC.

The chain joins TRBV5-1 to TRBJ2-1; TRBD1 aligns across 7 bases. The CDR3 is made up of 14 amino acids. Unmatched junction bases numbered 7, after V lost 2 bases and J lost 8 bases. The V gene's germline CDR1 is SGHRS and CDR2 YFSETQ. The CDR3 DNA sequence: TGCGCCAGCAGCTTTAGGACAGGTTTGGATGAGCAGTTCTTC. Residues: CASSFRTGLDEQFF.

This sequence joins TRBV27 and TRBJ2-1; 13 positions match TRBD2. The germline gives CDR1 MNHEY, CDR2 SMNVEV (reference sequence). CDR3 length equals 15 residues. The trim removed 6 bases at V and 9 bases at J, leaving 8 bases unmatched. In nucleotides, the CDR3 is TGTGCCAGCAGCCTACTAGCGGGAGGGCGGAGTGAGCAGTTCTTC. This encodes CASSLLAGGRSEQFF.

The chain combines TRBV9 with TRBJ2-1; TRBD2 matches at 11 bases. Germline-derived CDR1 and CDR2 are SGDLS and YYNGEE. V was pared by 0 bases and J by 9 bases, with 2 bases of the junction left unmatched. The CDR3 is 14 amino acids. CDR3 DNA sequence: TGTGCCAGCAGCGTAGGGGGGACTAGCGGTGAGCAGTTCTTC. Its protein is CASSVGGTSGEQFF. Based on the CDR3 plus reference TRBV9 and TRBJ2-1, the full variable domain is DSGVTQTPKHLITATGQRVTLRCSPRSGDLSVYWYQQSLDQGLQFLIQYYNGEERAKGNILERFSAQQFPDLHSELNLSSLELGDSALYFCASSVGGTSGEQFFGPGTRLTVL.

Here the CDR3 reads CASSLASFADTQYF. CDR3 nucleotides: TGTGCCAGCAGCTTAGCATCGTTCGCAGATACGCAGTATTTT. J is TRBJ2-3 and V is TRBV7-9; D is uncertain. From germline, CDR1 is SEHNR and CDR2 FQNEAQ (reference sequence). This CDR3 comprises 14 residues. The V and J ends lost 0 bases and 4 bases respectively, with 8 bases between them.

The rearrangement links TRBV19 to TRBJ2-3; tentatively, D is TRBD2 (7 bases). The germline V and J ends were trimmed by 3 bases and 2 bases, with 12 bases remaining between them. Germline CDR1 reads LNHDA; CDR2 reads SQIVND (reference sequence). The length of the CDR3 is 15 residues. CDR3 sequence (DNA): TGTGCCAGTAGTATCGGGGGGCGCGTCACAGATACGCAGTATTTT. This translates into CASSIGGRVTDTQYF.

The rearrangement links TRBV18 to TRBJ2-3; TRBD1 is a possible D gene (6 bases). The V and J ends lost 2 bases and 3 bases respectively, with 9 bases between them. This CDR3 is built from 14 residues. Germline V lookup: CDR1 KGHSH, CDR2 LQKENI. Here the CDR3 DNA reads TGTGCCAGCTCACCAAACAGGGAGACAGATACGCAGTATTTT. As protein: CASSPNRETDTQYF.

V gene TRBV1 combines with J gene TRBJ2-2; TRBD1 is taken as the D call from the table, unchecked against the DNA. TRBV1 is termed a pseudogene. The CDR3 is 16 amino acids. CDR3 bases: TGCACCAGCAGCCAAGGTCCAGGGCAGAGCACCGGGGAGCTGTTTTTT. Its protein is CTSSQGPGQSTGELFF.

This chain connects TRBV6-5 to TRBJ2-1, with 7 bases matching TRBD2. CDR3 size: 15 residues. Looked up from germline, CDR1 is MNHEY and CDR2 is SVGAGI. V lost 2 bases, J lost 6 bases, and 7 bases stayed unmatched. DNA of the CDR3: TGTGCCAGCAGTTACGGAGTGGGAGGGGTCAATGAGCAGTTCTTC. It encodes CASSYGVGGVNEQFF.

This sequence joins TRBV7-9 and TRBJ2-1; 12 bases line up with TRBD2. Germline-derived CDR1 and CDR2 are SEHNR and FQNEAQ (reference sequence). This CDR3 has 16 residues. The junction had 4 bases not matched to a gene; V was cut back by 5 bases and J by 2 bases. In DNA form, the CDR3 reads TGTGCCAGCAGCGGACGACTAGCGGGGGCCTACAATGAGCAGTTCTTC. This translates into CASSGRLAGAYNEQFF.

The rearrangement links TRBV7-9 to TRBJ1-2; 10 positions agree with TRBD1. Trimming removed 5 bases from V and 6 bases from J; junction bases left unmatched: 12. This CDR3 has 16 amino acids. Germline V gene data show CDR1 as SEHNR and CDR2 as FQNEAQ (reference sequence). The CDR3 nucleotides are TGTGCCAGCAGCATCCGGGACAGGGGTTCAAGAGATGGCTACACCTTC. Translation: CASSIRDRGSRDGYTF. Based on the CDR3 plus reference TRBV7-9 and TRBJ1-2, the full variable domain is DTGVSQNPRHKITKRGQNVTFRCDPISEHNRLYWYRQTLGQGPEFLTYFQNEAQLEKSRLLSDRFSAERPKGSFSTLEIQRTEQGDSAMYLCASSIRDRGSRDGYTFGSGTRLTVV.

This clone was observed once. The genes are TRBV19 and TRBJ2-3, with 11 positions matching TRBD2. The J segment lost 0 bases and the V segment lost 7 bases, leaving 12 bases of the junction unmatched. Germline V gene lookup returns CDR1 LNHDA and CDR2 SQIVND (reference sequence). The CDR3 runs 18 residues. CDR3 residues: CASTRFLAGGASTDTQYF. The DNA of the CDR3 is TGTGCCAGTACACGATTTCTAGCGGGGGGTGCTAGCACAGATACGCAGTATTTT.

The J gene is TRBJ2-7, the V gene TRBV2, with TRBD2 identical over 9 bases. The CDR3 is made up of 14 amino acids. The germline V gene encodes CDR1 SNHLY and CDR2 FYNNEI. V lost 6 bases to trimming and J lost 6 bases; unmatched junction nucleotides: 9. CDR3 sequence (DNA): TGTGCCAGCAGCATAGCGGGGGCGGTCGGCGAGCAGTACTTC. Amino acids: CASSIAGAVGEQYF. Together with reference TRBV2 and TRBJ2-7, the CDR3 gives the full variable domain: EPEVTQTPSHQVTQMGQEVILRCVPISNHLYFYWYRQILGQKVEFLVSFYNNEISEKSEIFDDQFSVERPDGSNFTLKIRSTKLEDSAMYFCASSIAGAVGEQYFGPGTRLTVT.

The chain is built from TRBV6-1 and TRBJ1-2, with D tentatively TRBD1 (5 bases). Germline lookup yields CDR1 MNHNS and CDR2 SASEGT. Trimming shortened V by 4 bases and J by 1 base, and 7 bases separated the two germline ends. This CDR3 has 13 amino acids. The CDR3 spells CASSGGDNYGYTF. CDR3 nucleotides: TGTGCCAGCAGTGGGGGGGATAACTATGGCTACACCTTC.

This clone appeared once. This rearrangement joins TRBV27 to TRBJ1-2; D gene uncertain. This CDR3 has 13 residues. CDR1 is MNHEY and CDR2 is SMNVEV in the germline V gene (reference sequence). V dropped 3 bases and J dropped 3 bases, with 8 bases sitting between them. The CDR3 DNA reads as TGTGCCAGCAGTTTTGCCTCGGACTATGGCTACACCTTC. It is translated as CASSFASDYGYTF.